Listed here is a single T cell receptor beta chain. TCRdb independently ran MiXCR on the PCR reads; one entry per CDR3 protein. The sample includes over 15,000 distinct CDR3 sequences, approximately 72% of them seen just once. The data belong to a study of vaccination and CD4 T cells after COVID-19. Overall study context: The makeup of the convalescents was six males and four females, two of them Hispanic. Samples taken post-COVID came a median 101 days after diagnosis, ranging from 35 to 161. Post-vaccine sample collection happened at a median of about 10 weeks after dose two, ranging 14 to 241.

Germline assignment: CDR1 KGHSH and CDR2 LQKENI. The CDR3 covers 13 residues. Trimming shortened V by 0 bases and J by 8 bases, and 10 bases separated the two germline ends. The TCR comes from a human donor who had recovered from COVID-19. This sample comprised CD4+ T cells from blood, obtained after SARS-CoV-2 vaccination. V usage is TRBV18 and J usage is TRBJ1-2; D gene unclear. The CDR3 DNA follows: TGTGCCAGCTCACCACCGAGCGGGCAGGGCTACACCTTC. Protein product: CASSPPSGQGYTF.